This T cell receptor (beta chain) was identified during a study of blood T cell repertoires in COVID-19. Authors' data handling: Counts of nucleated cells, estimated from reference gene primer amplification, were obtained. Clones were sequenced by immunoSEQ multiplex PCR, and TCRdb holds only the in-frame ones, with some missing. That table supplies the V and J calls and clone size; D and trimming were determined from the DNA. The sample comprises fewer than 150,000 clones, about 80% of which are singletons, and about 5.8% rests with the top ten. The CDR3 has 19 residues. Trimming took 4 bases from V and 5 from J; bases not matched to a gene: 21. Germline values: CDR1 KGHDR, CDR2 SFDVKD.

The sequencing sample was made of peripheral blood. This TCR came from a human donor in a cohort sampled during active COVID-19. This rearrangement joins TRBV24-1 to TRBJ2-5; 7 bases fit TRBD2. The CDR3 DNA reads TGTGCCACCAGTGACATTTCAGGAGAGGTGGGGGGGAAGCATGAGACCCAGTACTTC. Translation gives CATSDISGEVGGKHETQYF.